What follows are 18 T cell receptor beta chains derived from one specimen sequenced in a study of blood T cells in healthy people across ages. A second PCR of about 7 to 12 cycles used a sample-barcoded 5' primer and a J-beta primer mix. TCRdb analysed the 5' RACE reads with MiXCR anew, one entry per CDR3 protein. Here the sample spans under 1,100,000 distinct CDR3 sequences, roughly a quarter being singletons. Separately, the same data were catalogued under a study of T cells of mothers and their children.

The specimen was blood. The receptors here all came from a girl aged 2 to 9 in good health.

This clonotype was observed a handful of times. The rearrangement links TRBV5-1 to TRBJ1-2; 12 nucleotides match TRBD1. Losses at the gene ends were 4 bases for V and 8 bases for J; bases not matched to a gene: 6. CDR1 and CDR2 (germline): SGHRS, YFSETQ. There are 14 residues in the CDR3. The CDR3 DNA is TGCGCCAGCAGCCCCGGGACAGGGGGCAAAGGCTACACCTTC. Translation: CASSPGTGGKGYTF.

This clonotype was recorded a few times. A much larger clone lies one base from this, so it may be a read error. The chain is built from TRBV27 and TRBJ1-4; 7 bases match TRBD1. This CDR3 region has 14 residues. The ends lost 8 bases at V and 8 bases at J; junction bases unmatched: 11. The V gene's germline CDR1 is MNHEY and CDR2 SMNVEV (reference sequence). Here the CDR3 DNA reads TGTGCCAGCGGTCCGACAGGGTCGGCGGAAAAACTGTTTTTT. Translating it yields CASGPTGSAEKLFF.

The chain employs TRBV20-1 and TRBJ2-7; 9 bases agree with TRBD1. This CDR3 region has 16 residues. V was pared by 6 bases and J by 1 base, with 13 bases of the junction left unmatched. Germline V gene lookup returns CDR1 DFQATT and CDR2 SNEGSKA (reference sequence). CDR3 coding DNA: TGCAGTGCGACAGGGACAGGGACGCCCTCATCCTACGAGCAGTACTTC. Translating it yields CSATGTGTPSSYEQYF.

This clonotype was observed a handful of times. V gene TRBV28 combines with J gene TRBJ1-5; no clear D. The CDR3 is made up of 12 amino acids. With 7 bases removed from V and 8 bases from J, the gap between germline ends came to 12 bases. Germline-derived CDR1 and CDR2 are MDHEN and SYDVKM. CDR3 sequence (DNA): TGTGCCAGCAATTCCCGTGTAGAGCCCCAGCATTTT. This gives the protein CASNSRVEPQHF.

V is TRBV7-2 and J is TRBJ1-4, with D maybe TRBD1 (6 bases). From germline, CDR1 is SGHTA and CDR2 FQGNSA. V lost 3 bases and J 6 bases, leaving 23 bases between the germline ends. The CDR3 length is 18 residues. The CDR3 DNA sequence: TGTGCCAGCAGCTTGTCGGGACATTCGGAGTTAGAGTATGAAAAACTGTTTTTT. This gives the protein CASSLSGHSELEYEKLFF.

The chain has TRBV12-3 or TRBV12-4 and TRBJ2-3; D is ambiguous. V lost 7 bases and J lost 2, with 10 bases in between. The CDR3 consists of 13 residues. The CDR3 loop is CASTPGPTDTQYF. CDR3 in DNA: TGTGCCAGCACCCCGGGCCCCACAGATACGCAGTATTTT.

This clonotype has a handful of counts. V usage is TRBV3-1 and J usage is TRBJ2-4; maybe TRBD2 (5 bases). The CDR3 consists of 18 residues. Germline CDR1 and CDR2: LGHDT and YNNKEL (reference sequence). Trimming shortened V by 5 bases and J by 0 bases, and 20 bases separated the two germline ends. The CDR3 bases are TGTGCCAGCAGCTTACAAGAGGAGCGGAGGCTAGCCAAAAACATTCAGTACTTC. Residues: CASSLQEERRLAKNIQYF.

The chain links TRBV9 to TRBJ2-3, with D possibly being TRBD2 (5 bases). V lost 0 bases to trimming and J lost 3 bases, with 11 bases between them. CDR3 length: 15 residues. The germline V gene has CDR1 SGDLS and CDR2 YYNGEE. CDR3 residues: CASSVAGLATDTQYF. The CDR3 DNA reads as TGTGCCAGCAGCGTAGCCGGCCTAGCAACAGATACGCAGTATTTT.

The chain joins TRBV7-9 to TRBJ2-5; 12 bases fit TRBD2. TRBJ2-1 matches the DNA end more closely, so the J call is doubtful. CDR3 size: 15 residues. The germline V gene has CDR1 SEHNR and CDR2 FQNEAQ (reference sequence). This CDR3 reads CASRSGLAGLNEQFF. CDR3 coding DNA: TGTGCCAGCAGGTCAGGACTAGCGGGGCTCAATGAGCAGTTCTTC.

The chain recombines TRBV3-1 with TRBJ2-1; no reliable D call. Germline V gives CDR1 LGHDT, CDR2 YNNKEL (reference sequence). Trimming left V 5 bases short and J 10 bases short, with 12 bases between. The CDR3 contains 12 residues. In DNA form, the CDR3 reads TGTGCCAGCAGCTCCGAAAGGAGAGAGCAGTTCTTC. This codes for CASSSERREQFF.

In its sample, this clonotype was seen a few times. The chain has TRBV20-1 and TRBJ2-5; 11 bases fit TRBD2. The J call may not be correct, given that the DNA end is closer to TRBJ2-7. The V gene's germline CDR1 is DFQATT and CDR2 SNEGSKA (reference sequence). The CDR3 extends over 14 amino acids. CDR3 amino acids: CSARTSGVTYEQYF. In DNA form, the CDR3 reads TGCAGTGCTAGGACTAGCGGGGTTACCTACGAGCAGTACTTC.

The CDR3 here is CSARNLRVYNEQFF. The DNA for the CDR3 is TGCAGTGCTAGAAACCTGCGGGTATACAATGAGCAGTTCTTC. The chain combines TRBV20-1 with TRBJ2-1; maybe TRBD2 (5 bases). Trimming took off 2 bases at V and 4 bases at J, with 12 bases between the two ends. This CDR3 contains 14 residues. Germline V gene sequence: CDR1 DFQATT, CDR2 SNEGSKA (reference sequence).

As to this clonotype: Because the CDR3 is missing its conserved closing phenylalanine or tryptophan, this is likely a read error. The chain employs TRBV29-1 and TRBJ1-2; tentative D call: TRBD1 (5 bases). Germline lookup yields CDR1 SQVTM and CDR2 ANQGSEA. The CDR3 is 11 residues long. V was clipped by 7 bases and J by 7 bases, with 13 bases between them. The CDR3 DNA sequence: TGCAGCGCGGACACAGATCGTGGCTACACCTCC. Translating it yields CSADTDRGYTS.

CDR3 sequence reads: CASTGSGGQSYGYTF. The CDR3 DNA reads as TGTGCCAGCACGGGGTCGGGAGGGCAATCCTATGGCTACACCTTC. This sequence joins TRBV12-3 or TRBV12-4 and TRBJ1-2; D call uncertain. V was cut by 7 bases and J by 4 bases, with 19 bases left in between. This CDR3 is 15 amino acids long.

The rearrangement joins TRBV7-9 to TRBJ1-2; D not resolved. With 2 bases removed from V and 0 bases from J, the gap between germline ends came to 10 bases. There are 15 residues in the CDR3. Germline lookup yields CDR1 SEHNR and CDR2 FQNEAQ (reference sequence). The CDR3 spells CASSLSNRTNYGYTF. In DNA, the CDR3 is TGTGCCAGCAGCTTATCTAACAGAACTAACTATGGCTACACCTTC.

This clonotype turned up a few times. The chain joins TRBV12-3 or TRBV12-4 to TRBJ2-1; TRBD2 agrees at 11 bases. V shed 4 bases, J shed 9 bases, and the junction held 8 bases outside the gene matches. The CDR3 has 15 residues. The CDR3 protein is CASSSYSGGASEQFF. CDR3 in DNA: TGTGCCAGCAGTTCCTATAGCGGGGGGGCCTCTGAGCAGTTCTTC.

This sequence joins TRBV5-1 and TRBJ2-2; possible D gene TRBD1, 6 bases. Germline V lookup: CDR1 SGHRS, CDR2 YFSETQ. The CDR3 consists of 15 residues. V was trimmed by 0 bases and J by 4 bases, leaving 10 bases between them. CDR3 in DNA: TGCGCCAGCAGCTTGGGAGGACAGCTCACCGGGGAGCTGTTTTTT. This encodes CASSLGGQLTGELFF.

CDR3 bases: TGTGCCAGCAGCTCTTGGACTAGCGGGGGGGCCCTGTGGGCCCAGTACTTC. This gives the protein CASSSWTSGGALWAQYF. This sequence joins TRBV7-9 and TRBJ2-5; 15 nucleotides align to TRBD2. The J segment lost 9 bases and the V segment lost 4 bases, leaving 12 bases of the junction unmatched. The V gene's germline CDR1 is SEHNR and CDR2 FQNEAQ (reference sequence). CDR3 length equals 17 residues.